The next 12 T cell receptor beta chains were all read from a single sample in a study of beta chain features in type 1 diabetes. Reverse transcribing all isolated RNA meant expressed TCRB transcripts were sequenced. Sequencing used immunoSEQ multiplex PCR; TCRdb keeps in-frame clones, though not all of them. The sample comprises about 160,000 clones, about 9% of which are singletons, and approximately 0.54% rests with the top ten. These receptors lack a known antigen. Study-level findings and limits: Moderate yet significant TCRB CDR3 shortening was seen in Type 1 diabetes patients in all four CD4+ subsets.

The specimen sequenced was central memory CD4+ T cells from blood. The receptor set was obtained from a woman aged 18 to 35 with type 1 diabetes.

This clone was observed a handful of times. The V and J genes are TRBV2 and TRBJ2-3, with 7 nucleotides matching TRBD2. Losses at the gene ends were 8 bases for V and 2 bases for J; bases not matched to a gene: 4. The CDR3 length is 13 residues. The V gene's germline CDR1 is SNHLY and CDR2 FYNNEI. CDR3 protein: CASRDYITDTQYF. The CDR3 region has the DNA TGTGCCAGCCGGGACTATATCACAGATACGCAGTATTTT.

V is TRBV7-2 and J is TRBJ2-4; D is ambiguous. V lost 4 bases, J lost 9 bases, and 13 bases lay in between. CDR3 length: 13 amino acids. Germline values: CDR1 SGHTA, CDR2 FQGNSA. This CDR3 reads CASSSMMRGIQYF. The CDR3 DNA is TGTGCCAGCAGCTCAATGATGCGAGGCATTCAGTACTTC.

DNA for the CDR3: TGTGCCAGCAGCCCTCATCGCAGGGAGGTCACTGAAGCTTTCTTT. Protein product: CASSPHRREVTEAFF. The rearrangement joins TRBV7-2 to TRBJ1-1; D may be TRBD1 (5 bases). This CDR3 region has 15 residues. Germline CDR1 reads SGHTA; CDR2 reads FQGNSA. The ends were cut back, 5 bases at V and 4 bases at J, with 17 bases in the middle.

J is TRBJ1-5 and V is TRBV5-5, with TRBD1 matching 10 bases. The CDR3 length is 13 residues. CDR1 and CDR2 (germline): SGHKS, YYEKEE (reference sequence). V shed 7 bases and J 6 bases; nucleotides not matched to a gene: 4. CDR3: CASGDRGAQPQHF. The CDR3, as DNA: TGTGCCAGCGGGGACAGGGGAGCTCAGCCCCAGCATTTT.

CDR3 amino acids: CASSSGTSFLGETQYF. The CDR3, as DNA: TGTGCCAGCAGCTCCGGGACTAGCTTTCTGGGAGAGACCCAGTACTTC. V gene TRBV5-4 combines with J gene TRBJ2-5, with 9 positions matching TRBD2. Germline assignment: CDR1 SGHNT and CDR2 YYREEE (reference sequence). The CDR3 is 16 amino acids. V shed 3 bases and J 4 bases; nucleotides not matched to a gene: 10.

In this sample, this clone turned up once. The chain recombines TRBV12-5 with TRBJ2-3, with a possible D match to TRBD2 (6 bases). Germline CDR1 reads LGHNT; CDR2 reads FRNRAP. The V gene lost 3 bases and the J gene lost 5 bases, with 15 bases spanning the gap. The CDR3 spans 15 residues. The CDR3: CASGFLLAGGDTQYF. CDR3 nucleotide sequence: TGTGCTAGTGGTTTCCTTCTGGCCGGGGGAGATACGCAGTATTTT.

The chain links TRBV5-1 to TRBJ1-1; maybe TRBD1 (5 bases). This CDR3 has 14 amino acids. Per the germline V gene, CDR1 is SGHRS and CDR2 is YFSETQ. V was pared by 1 base and J by 7 bases, with 14 bases between. The CDR3 loop reads CASSLLKGGDEAFF. In nucleotides, the CDR3 is TGCGCCAGCAGCTTGTTGAAGGGAGGGGATGAAGCTTTCTTT. The whole variable domain, remainder taken from reference TRBV5-1 and TRBJ1-1, is KAGVTQTPRYLIKTRGQQVTLSCSPISGHRSVSWYQQTPGQGLQFLFEYFSETQRNKGNFPGRFSGRQFSNSRSEMNVSTLELGDSALYLCASSLLKGGDEAFFGQGTRLTVV.

Only a few counts were recorded for this clone. The chain employs TRBV5-1 and TRBJ1-6; no definite D call. Germline CDR1 SGHRS, CDR2 YFSETQ. Deletions cut 4 bases from V and 7 bases from J, with 9 bases between. CDR3 length: 13 amino acids. CDR3 in DNA: TGCGCCAGCAGCACAGATTTCAATTCACCCCTCCACTTT. Its translation is CASSTDFNSPLHF.

This rearrangement joins TRBV5-1 to TRBJ2-7; 8 nucleotides agree with TRBD2. This CDR3 spans 15 amino acids. Germline trimming cut 2 bases from V and 10 bases from J; bases unmatched to any gene: 14. From germline, CDR1 is SGHRS and CDR2 YFSETQ. CDR3 residues: CASSLDPWEAGGQYF. DNA for the CDR3: TGCGCCAGCAGCTTAGACCCGTGGGAGGCGGGAGGACAGTACTTC.

In its sample, this clone was seen a few times. The chain combines TRBV19 with TRBJ2-7; 8 bases map to TRBD2. Germline-derived CDR1 and CDR2 are LNHDA and SQIVND (reference sequence). With 2 bases clipped from V and 5 bases from J, the junction kept 2 bases outside the gene matches. The length of the CDR3 is 13 residues. CDR3 protein: CASSISREDEQYF. The CDR3 bases are TGTGCCAGTAGTATATCGCGGGAGGACGAGCAGTACTTC.

This clone appeared a few times. The chain links TRBV28 to TRBJ2-7, with D perhaps TRBD2 (5 bases). CDR3 length: 15 amino acids. Germline CDR1 reads MDHEN; CDR2 reads SYDVKM. Trimming took 3 bases from V and 1 from J, leaving 13 bases between them. The CDR3 reads CASSFGGQYSYEQYF. DNA of the CDR3: TGTGCCAGCAGTTTTGGCGGGCAGTATTCCTACGAGCAGTACTTC.

V and J are TRBV19 and TRBJ1-4, with 9 bases aligning to TRBD1. From germline, CDR1 is LNHDA and CDR2 SQIVND (reference sequence). The CDR3 covers 15 residues. With 5 bases clipped from V and 4 bases from J, the junction kept 5 bases outside the gene matches. The CDR3 sequence: CASSSTGQGNEKLFF. The CDR3 bases are TGTGCCAGTAGTTCCACGGGACAGGGTAATGAAAAACTGTTTTTT.